This TCR beta chain was recovered during a study of blood T cell repertoires in COVID-19. As for the study in general: Samples came from the United States, Italy and Spain, spanning acute and convalescent COVID-19. PBMCs, B-cell-depleted T cells, or T cells provided the cDNA or gDNA that made up the material.

There are 15 residues in the CDR3. The ends lost 5 bases at V and 3 bases at J; junction bases unmatched: 7. The germline CDR1 and CDR2 sequences are KGHSH and LQKENI. In the authors' methods: For nucleated cells, counts were estimated from reference gene primer amplification. TCRdb's table, derived via immunoSEQ multiplex PCR, lists solely in-frame clones and lacks some. V, J and clone size are taken as reported in that table, and D and trimming were inferred from the DNA itself. The sample yields some 270,000 clones, roughly 89% seen once. The specimen was peripheral blood. The rearrangement joins TRBV18 to TRBJ1-2; TRBD1 matches 9 bases. The source is a woman aged 40 to 55 who had recovered from COVID-19. CDR3 nucleotide sequence: TGTGCCAGCTCAGAGAGCACAGGGGGCGACTATGGCTACACCTTC. Translated, it gives CASSESTGGDYGYTF.